The rows below give T cell receptor beta chains drawn from one sample of a study of vaccination and CD4 T cells after COVID-19. The antigens these receptors bind are not known. TCRdb called the PCR reads again in MiXCR, with one record for every CDR3 protein. The sample holds approximately 8,800 distinct CDR3 sequences, around 63% seen once. The sequenced sample consisted of CD4+ T cells from blood, cultured in vitro. These receptors were collected from a human donor who had recovered from COVID-19. Each CDR3 is given with its conserved first and last residue. D genes are given only for firm matches. Clone size is stated in some rows and not others, as once, few, many or a class when expanded.

j_call d_call clone_size cdr3_length v_call cdr3_aa cdr3_nt
TRBJ1-1 - - 17 TRBV15 CATSSMVGVGGDTEAFF TGTGCCACCAGCAGCATGGTAGGGGTCGGTGGGGACACTGAAGCTTTCTTT
TRBJ1-2 - - 13 TRBV28 CASKGGNRRGYTF TGTGCCAGCAAAGGAGGGAATAGGCGTGGCTACACCTTC
TRBJ2-7 TRBD1 - 14 TRBV20-1 CSADATGRSYEQYF TGCAGTGCCGACGCGACAGGGCGCTCCTACGAGCAGTACTTC
TRBJ1-1 - - 9 TRBV10-3 CARTVEAFF TGTGCCCGGACGGTCGAAGCTTTCTTT
TRBJ2-7 TRBD2 few 13 TRBV6-5 CASSWGLTYEQYF TGTGCCAGCAGTTGGGGACTAACGTACGAGCAGTACTTC
TRBJ1-4 - once 11 TRBV24-1 CATSWGEKLFF TGTGCCACCAGTTGGGGTGAAAAACTGTTTTTT
TRBJ2-7 - - 13 TRBV7-2 CASSPATTYEQYF TGTGCCAGCAGCCCGGCGACAACCTACGAGCAGTACTTC
TRBJ2-3 TRBD2 few 13 TRBV20-1 CSASGDARYTQYF TGCAGTGCCAGCGGGGACGCACGATATACGCAGTATTTT
TRBJ1-2 - - 14 TRBV7-2 CASSLGQGGDGYTF TGTGCCAGCAGCTTAGGTCAGGGTGGGGATGGCTACACCTTC
TRBJ2-7 - - 13 TRBV7-2 CASSLAPSGEQYF TGTGCCAGCAGCTTAGCGCCGTCGGGCGAGCAGTACTTC
TRBJ2-5 TRBD2 - 17 TRBV20-1 CSAPVRRAGGPGETQYF TGCAGTGCCCCTGTTAGGAGAGCGGGAGGGCCAGGCGAGACCCAGTACTTC
TRBJ2-7 TRBD1 - 16 TRBV20-1 CSARSPDRGPSYEQYF TGCAGTGCTAGATCACCGGACAGGGGCCCTTCCTACGAGCAGTACTTC
TRBJ2-7 TRBD1 - 15 TRBV7-9 CASSLEGQGAFEQYF TGTGCCAGCAGCTTAGAGGGCCAGGGGGCCTTCGAGCAGTACTTC
TRBJ2-7 TRBD1 - 13 TRBV28 CASSTGAEYEQYF TGTGCCAGCAGTACAGGGGCGGAGTACGAGCAGTACTTC
TRBJ2-5 - - 13 TRBV6-5 CASSYSPVGTQYF TGTGCCAGCAGTTATAGCCCTGTGGGGACCCAGTACTTC
TRBJ2-7 TRBD2 large 13 TRBV6-1 CASNRLAGYEQYF TGTGCCAGCAACCGACTAGCGGGATACGAGCAGTACTTC
TRBJ2-7 - - 13 TRBV7-2 CASSLSFTYEQYF TGTGCCAGCAGCTTAAGCTTCACCTACGAGCAGTACTTC
TRBJ1-2 TRBD1 - 13 TRBV6-2/TRBV6-3 CASSKQGRSGYTF TGTGCCAGCAGTAAACAGGGGAGGAGTGGCTACACCTTC
TRBJ1-2 - - 13 TRBV6-5 CASSYSDSYGYTF TGTGCCAGCAGTTACTCGGACAGCTATGGCTACACCTTC
TRBJ1-2 TRBD1 - 14 TRBV27 CASSFEDRRGGYTF TGTGCCAGCAGTTTCGAGGACAGGAGGGGAGGCTACACCTTC